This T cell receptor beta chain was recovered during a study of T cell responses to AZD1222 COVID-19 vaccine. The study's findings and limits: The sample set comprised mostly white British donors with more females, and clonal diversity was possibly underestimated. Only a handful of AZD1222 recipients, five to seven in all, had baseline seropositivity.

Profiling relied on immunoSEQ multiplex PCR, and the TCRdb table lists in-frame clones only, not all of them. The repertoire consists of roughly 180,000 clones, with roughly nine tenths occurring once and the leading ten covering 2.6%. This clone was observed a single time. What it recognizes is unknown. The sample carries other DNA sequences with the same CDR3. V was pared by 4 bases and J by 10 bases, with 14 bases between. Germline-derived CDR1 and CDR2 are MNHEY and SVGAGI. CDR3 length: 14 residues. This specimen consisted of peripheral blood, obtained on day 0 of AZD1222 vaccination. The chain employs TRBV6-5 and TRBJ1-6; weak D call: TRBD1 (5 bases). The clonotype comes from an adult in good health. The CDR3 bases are TGTGCCAGCAGTTCAGATAGGGGACTGTCACCCCTCCACTTT. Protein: CASSSDRGLSPLHF.